Presented here are 14 T cell receptor beta chains from one specimen sequenced in a study of T cells in Graves' hyperthyroidism and ophthalmopathy. The TCR beta CDR3 regions underwent amplification using RNA transcripts as the source. In the first-round RT-PCR of the TCR CDR3, the HTBI primer set was used. TCRdb reanalysed the multiplex PCR reads using MiXCR and keeps one entry per CDR3 protein. Counted here are 600,000 to 900,000 distinct CDR3 sequences, about a sixth occurring once; the ten biggest clones make up roughly 8%. The sequencing input was blood. The source of these receptors is a man aged 18 to 29 with Graves' hyperthyroidism.

The V gene is TRBV5-8, the J gene TRBJ1-3; 7 positions agree with TRBD1. The germline gives CDR1 SGHTS, CDR2 YDEGEE. Losses at the gene ends were 4 bases for V and 0 bases for J; bases not matched to a gene: 13. The CDR3 is 18 residues long. Written as DNA, the CDR3 is TGTGCCAGCAGCACCTTTACAGGGGCGGACTTCTCTGGAAACACCATATATTTT. Protein product: CASSTFTGADFSGNTIYF.

There are a few counts of this clonotype. The V gene is TRBV14, the J gene TRBJ2-7; 10 nucleotides match TRBD1. The trim removed 4 bases at V and 4 bases at J, leaving 7 bases unmatched. The CDR3 runs to 15 residues. Germline CDR1 and CDR2: SGHDN and FVKESK. The CDR3 spells CASSLGTGVWYEQYF. The CDR3 DNA reads as TGTGCCAGCAGCCTTGGGACAGGGGTGTGGTACGAGCAGTACTTC.

This clonotype was counted only a few times. The rearrangement links TRBV7-6 to TRBJ2-2; 7 positions match TRBD1. V lost 6 bases to trimming and J lost 7 bases; unmatched junction nucleotides: 8. Per the germline V gene, CDR1 is SGHVS and CDR2 is FNYEAQ. The CDR3 is 14 residues long. The CDR3: CASSSDRAVGELFF. CDR3 coding DNA: TGTGCCAGCAGTTCCGACAGGGCTGTCGGGGAGCTGTTTTTT.

This chain joins TRBV28 and TRBJ2-4; maybe TRBD2 (5 bases). V lost 6 bases and J lost 5, with 11 bases in between. Per germline, CDR1 MDHEN and CDR2 SYDVKM. This CDR3 region has 13 residues. CDR3 amino acids: CASRDSIENIQYF. CDR3 in DNA: TGTGCCAGCAGGGACTCGATCGAAAACATTCAGTACTTC. The variable domain in full, with the rest retrieved from reference TRBV28 and TRBJ2-4, is DVKVTQSSRYLVKRTGEKVFLECVQDMDHENMFWYRQDPGLGLRLIYFSYDVKMKEKGDIPEGYSVSREKKERFSLILESASTNQTSMYLCASRDSIENIQYFGAGTRLSVL.

This clonotype was detected many times. V usage is TRBV19 and J usage is TRBJ2-1, with 7 nucleotides matching TRBD1. The germline CDR1 and CDR2 sequences are LNHDA and SQIVND (reference sequence). V was pared by 7 bases and J by 1 base, with 4 bases of the junction left unmatched. The CDR3 has 14 residues. The CDR3 bases are TGTGCCAGTAATACAGGGGCTTCCTACAATGAGCAGTTCTTC. This encodes CASNTGASYNEQFF.

The table lists this clonotype with many counts. The chain links TRBV5-1 to TRBJ2-3; D gene ambiguous. The germline V gene has CDR1 SGHRS and CDR2 YFSETQ. V lost 0 bases to trimming and J lost 3 bases, with 2 bases between them. CDR3 length equals 12 residues. The CDR3 is CASSLETDTQYF. As DNA, the CDR3 is TGCGCCAGCAGCTTGGAGACAGATACGCAGTATTTT.

Ten or more counts support this clonotype. V gene TRBV2 combines with J gene TRBJ1-2; 7 bases map to TRBD1. Germline V gene lookup returns CDR1 SNHLY and CDR2 FYNNEI. The V and J ends lost 6 bases and 8 bases, in that order; junction bases with no gene match: 12. This CDR3 region has 14 residues. The DNA of the CDR3 is TGTGCCAGCAGGACCGGGACAGCGGGGATCGGCTACACCTTC. Residues: CASRTGTAGIGYTF.

This clonotype was recorded many times. This chain joins TRBV28 and TRBJ1-6; 7 bases map to TRBD1. The germline V gene encodes CDR1 MDHEN and CDR2 SYDVKM. The CDR3 is 14 amino acids. The J segment lost 11 bases and the V segment lost 5 bases, leaving 9 bases of the junction unmatched. The CDR3: CASSTGTDIPPLHF. The CDR3 nucleotides are TGTGCCAGCAGTACAGGGACAGATATTCCACCCCTCCACTTT.

This clonotype was seen only a few times. J is TRBJ2-2 and V is TRBV7-9, with TRBD2 identical over 8 bases. The junction had 17 bases not matched to a gene; V was cut back by 7 bases and J by 7 bases. The CDR3 has 17 amino acids. The V gene's germline CDR1 is SEHNR and CDR2 FQNEAQ (reference sequence). The CDR3 sequence is CASISGYREGNGGELFF. CDR3 in DNA: TGTGCCAGCATCTCCGGTTATCGGGAGGGTAACGGCGGGGAGCTGTTTTTT.

V gene TRBV13 combines with J gene TRBJ2-1; D not certain. CDR1 and CDR2 (germline): PRHDT, FYEKMQ (reference sequence). The CDR3 consists of 14 residues. Trimming removed 2 bases at V and 3 bases at J, with 8 bases between. The CDR3 bases are TGTGCCAGCAGCTTAAAACTATTCTACAATGAGCAGTTCTTC. Translated: CASSLKLFYNEQFF.

This clonotype was seen repeatedly, ten times or more. This chain uses TRBV5-5 with TRBJ1-5; D is uncertain. The ends were cut back, 3 bases at V and 0 bases at J, with 10 bases in the middle. This CDR3 has 15 residues. The germline V gene encodes CDR1 SGHKS and CDR2 YYEKEE (reference sequence). CDR3 residues: CASSYWTGSNQPQHF. The CDR3 nucleotides are TGTGCCAGCAGCTACTGGACCGGTAGCAATCAGCCCCAGCATTTT. Looking up the rest from reference TRBV5-5 and TRBJ1-5 gives the full variable domain: DAGVTQSPTHLIKTRGQQVTLRCSPISGHKSVSWYQQVLGQGPQFIFQYYEKEERGRGNFPDRFSARQFPNYSSELNVNALLLGDSALYLCASSYWTGSNQPQHFGDGTRLSIL.

The chain uses TRBV28 and TRBJ2-6; D is uncertain. CDR1 is MDHEN, CDR2 SYDVKM, per germline. The CDR3 covers 15 residues. The ends were cut back, 6 bases at V and 1 base at J, with 10 bases in the middle. The CDR3 sequence is CASSNYGSGANVLTF. DNA for the CDR3: TGTGCCAGCAGCAACTATGGTTCTGGGGCCAACGTCCTGACTTTC.

This clonotype was seen at least ten times. This sequence joins TRBV7-2 and TRBJ2-7, with unresolved D. Germline values: CDR1 SGHTA, CDR2 FQGNSA. The CDR3 runs to 15 residues. Between the trimmed V and J ends, which lost 2 bases and 4 bases, there was a span of 15 bases. CDR3 region: CASSLFSSTLYEQYF. CDR3 coding DNA: TGTGCCAGCAGCTTATTCTCCTCTACTCTTTACGAGCAGTACTTC.

The chain is built from TRBV3-1 and TRBJ2-1, with D unclear. The CDR3 spans 15 residues. Trimming shortened V by 4 bases and J by 7 bases, and 17 bases separated the two germline ends. Germline lookup yields CDR1 LGHDT and CDR2 YNNKEL (reference sequence). DNA for the CDR3: TGTGCCAGCAGCCCGGAGAATGATTTCTATAATGAGCAGTTCTTC. This encodes CASSPENDFYNEQFF.